This T cell receptor beta chain was sequenced in a study of blood T cell repertoires in COVID-19. About the study: COVID-19 samples from acute and convalescent phases originated in the United States, Italy and Spain. From T cells, B-cell-depleted T cells, or PBMCs came the material, which was cDNA or gDNA.

This CDR3 region has 15 residues. V shed 8 bases and J shed 1 base, with 14 bases lying between them. Germline V gene data show CDR1 as SEHNR and CDR2 as FQNEAQ (reference sequence). Per the authors' pipeline: From reference gene primer amplification, estimates of nucleated cell counts were derived. Profiling relied on immunoSEQ multiplex PCR, and the TCRdb table lists in-frame clones only, not all of them. V, J and clone size are those of that table, while D and trimming were read from the DNA. The sample has about 250,000 clones, 70% to 90% seen once; the top ten hold over 1.2%. This rearrangement joins TRBV7-9 to TRBJ1-4; the D gene is possibly TRBD1 (5 bases). Sequencing input: peripheral blood. The clonotype was recovered from a man aged 80 or over with acute or convalescent COVID-19. The CDR3 here is CASGTGDGTNEKLFF. CDR3 nucleotide sequence: TGTGCCAGCGGCACGGGGGATGGAACTAATGAAAAACTGTTTTTT.